Each of the 6 T cell receptor beta chains below was sequenced from the same sample in a study of blood T cell repertoires in COVID-19 (dated by TCRdb to about 2020). The library was made by the immunoSEQ multiplex PCR assay. This is the immuneACCESS table as TCRdb keeps it, with only in-frame sequences that have V and J called. A part of the clones is gone; compared with another copy, unresolved V genes explain less than half, and the rest is unexplained. This sample gives about 300,000 clones in total; roughly nine tenths of them show up just once. The ten largest clones add up to about 2.7% of the sample. Sequenced sample: PBMCs or T cells enriched from blood (not recorded which). All receptors come from a woman aged 18-35 years who had recovered from COVID-19.

This clone was recorded only once. The CDR3 reads CASSLLGPTDTQYF. The CDR3 nucleotides are TGTGCCAGCAGCTTATTGGGCCCCACAGATACGCAGTATTTT. This chain links TRBV11-2 with TRBJ2-3; D not resolved. The CDR3 is 14 residues long. The germline V gene encodes CDR1 SGHAT and CDR2 FQNNGV. V dropped 2 bases and J dropped 2 bases, with 8 bases sitting between them.

The V call is TRBV7-8, the J call TRBJ2-5, with D possibly being TRBD2 (6 bases). Germline loops: CDR1 SGHVS, CDR2 FQNEAQ. The CDR3 consists of 14 residues. Trimming pared 1 base from V and 2 bases from J, leaving 8 bases between. The CDR3 bases are TGTGCCAGCAGCTTAGTGGGGGGTCAAGAGACCCAGTACTTC. It translates to CASSLVGGQETQYF.

V gene TRBV4-1 combines with J gene TRBJ2-1, with D perhaps TRBD2 (6 bases). The CDR3 consists of 17 residues. V lost 4 bases and J 7 bases, leaving 23 bases between the germline ends. Per the germline V gene, CDR1 is MGHRA and CDR2 is YSYEKL. CDR3 region: CASSLATGVSPVNEQFF. CDR3 bases: TGCGCCAGCAGCCTCGCTACGGGAGTATCGCCTGTAAATGAGCAGTTCTTC.

This chain joins TRBV7-3 and TRBJ2-5, with unresolved D. Germline V lookup: CDR1 SGHTA, CDR2 FQGTGA. Trimming cost V 4 bases and J 3 bases, with 9 bases left between them. The CDR3 contains 13 residues. The CDR3 DNA sequence: TGTGCCAGCAGCTACGGGTCAGAAGAGACCCAGTACTTC. It translates to CASSYGSEETQYF.

V and J are TRBV3-1 (or the pseudogene TRBV3-2) and TRBJ1-1; a possible D gene is TRBD1 (6 bases). The CDR3 sequence is 15 residues long. V was trimmed by 1 base and J by 5 bases, leaving 14 bases between them. CDR1 and CDR2 (germline): LGHDT, YNNKEL (reference sequence). The CDR3 DNA follows: TGTGCCAGCAGCCAAGGAGATGACAGGAATACTGAAGCTTTCTTT. Translating it yields CASSQGDDRNTEAFF.

The rearrangement uses TRBV6-5 and TRBJ2-3; a weak D match, TRBD1 (6 bases). Trimming pared 4 bases from V and 0 bases from J, leaving 14 bases between. CDR3 length: 16 residues. Germline CDR1 reads MNHEY; CDR2 reads SVGAGI. CDR3: CASSFLQGPSTDTQYF. The CDR3 DNA is TGTGCCAGCAGTTTCCTTCAGGGGCCAAGCACAGATACGCAGTATTTT.